This T cell receptor (beta chain) was recorded in a study of T cells in Graves' hyperthyroidism and ophthalmopathy. The study's findings and limits: Blood also contained most expanded thyroid clonotypes above 0.001.

Per germline, CDR1 MNHEY and CDR2 SVGEGT. V lost 5 bases, J lost 3 bases, and 11 bases lay in between. The CDR3 consists of 14 residues. Template material for amplifying TCR beta CDR3 regions consisted of RNA transcripts. An initial round of RT-PCR targeting the TCR CDR3 relied on the HTBI primer set. TCRdb reanalysed the multiplex PCR reads using MiXCR and keeps one entry per CDR3 protein. Of roughly 570,000 distinct CDR3 sequences listed, about 15% are singletons. This clonotype was recorded at least ten times. Its antigen is unidentified. Specimen: blood. The sequence came from a woman under 40 with Graves' hyperthyroidism. This chain uses TRBV6-2 or TRBV6-3 with TRBJ1-5, with no clear D. The CDR3 region is CASSLAGHNQPQHF. In DNA form, the CDR3 reads TGTGCCAGCAGTCTCGCGGGTCACAATCAGCCCCAGCATTTT.